This T cell receptor (beta chain) was observed in a study of CD8 T cells in ankylosing spondylitis. Study-level results: Significantly higher representation of disease-linked clones was reported for matched ankylosing spondylitis synovial fluid.

Comments on this clonotype: What it recognizes is unknown.

Quantitative 5'-RACE with molecular barcodes produced the TCR beta libraries. In TCRdb, the 5' RACE reads were re-called with MiXCR into one record per CDR3 protein. The table shows some 150,000 distinct CDR3 sequences, with under 45% occurring only once. CDR1 and CDR2 from the germline V gene are MGHRA and YSYEKL. The V segment lost 4 bases and the J segment 6 bases; nucleotides outside the gene matches: 10. CDR3 length: 15 amino acids. This sequence joins TRBV4-1 and TRBJ1-2; TRBD1 agrees at 8 bases. The sequencing input was synovial fluid, either unsorted or a sorted T cell fraction (not recorded which). The sequence came from a male donor with ankylosing spondylitis. CDR3 nucleotide sequence: TGCGCCAGCAGCCCCTCGGTCAGGGGGCTAGATGGCTACACCTTC. Protein sequence: CASSPSVRGLDGYTF.